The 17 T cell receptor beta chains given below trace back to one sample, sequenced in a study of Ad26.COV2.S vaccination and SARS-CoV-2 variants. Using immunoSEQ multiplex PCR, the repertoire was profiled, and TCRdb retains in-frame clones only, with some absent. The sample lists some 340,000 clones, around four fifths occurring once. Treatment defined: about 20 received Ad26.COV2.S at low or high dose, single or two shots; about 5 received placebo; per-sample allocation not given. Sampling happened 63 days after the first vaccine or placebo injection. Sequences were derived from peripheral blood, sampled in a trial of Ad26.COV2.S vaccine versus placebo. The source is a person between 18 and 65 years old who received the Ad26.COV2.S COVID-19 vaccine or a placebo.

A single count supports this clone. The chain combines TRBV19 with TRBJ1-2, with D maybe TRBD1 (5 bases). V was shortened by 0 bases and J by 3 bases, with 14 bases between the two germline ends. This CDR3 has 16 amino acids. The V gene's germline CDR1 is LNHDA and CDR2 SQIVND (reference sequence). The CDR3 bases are TGTGCCAGTAGTATAGATCGAGCAGGGCCCCACTATGGCTACACCTTC. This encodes CASSIDRAGPHYGYTF. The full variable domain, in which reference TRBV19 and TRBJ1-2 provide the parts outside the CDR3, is DGGITQSPKYLFRKEGQNVTLSCEQNLNHDAMYWYRQDPGQGLRLIYYSQIVNDFQKGDIAEGYSVSREKKESFPLTVTSAQKNPTAFYLCASSIDRAGPHYGYTFGSGTRLTVV.

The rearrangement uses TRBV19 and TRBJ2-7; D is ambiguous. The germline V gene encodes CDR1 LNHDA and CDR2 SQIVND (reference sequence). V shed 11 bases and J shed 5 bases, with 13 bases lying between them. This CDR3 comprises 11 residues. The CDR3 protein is CAGAQSDEQYF. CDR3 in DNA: TGTGCCGGAGCCCAATCGGACGAGCAGTACTTC.

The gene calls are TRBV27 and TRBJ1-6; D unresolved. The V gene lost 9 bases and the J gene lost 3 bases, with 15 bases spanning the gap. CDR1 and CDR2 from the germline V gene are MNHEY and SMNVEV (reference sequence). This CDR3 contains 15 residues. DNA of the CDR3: TGTGCCAGTCAGAGAGCCGATTTCTATAATTCACCCCTCCACTTT. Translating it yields CASQRADFYNSPLHF.

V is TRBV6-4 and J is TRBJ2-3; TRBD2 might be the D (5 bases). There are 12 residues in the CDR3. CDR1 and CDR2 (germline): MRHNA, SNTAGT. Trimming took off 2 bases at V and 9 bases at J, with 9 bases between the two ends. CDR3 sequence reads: CASSDGPGTQYF. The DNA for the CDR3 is TGTGCCAGCAGTGACGGACCGGGGACGCAGTATTTT.

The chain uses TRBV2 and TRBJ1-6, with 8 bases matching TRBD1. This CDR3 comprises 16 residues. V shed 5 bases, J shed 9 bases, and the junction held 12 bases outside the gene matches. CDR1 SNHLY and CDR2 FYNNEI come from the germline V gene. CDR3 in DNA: TGTGCCAGCAGTTTTGAAGGACAGGGCAAAGGTTCACCCCTCCACTTT. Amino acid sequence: CASSFEGQGKGSPLHF.

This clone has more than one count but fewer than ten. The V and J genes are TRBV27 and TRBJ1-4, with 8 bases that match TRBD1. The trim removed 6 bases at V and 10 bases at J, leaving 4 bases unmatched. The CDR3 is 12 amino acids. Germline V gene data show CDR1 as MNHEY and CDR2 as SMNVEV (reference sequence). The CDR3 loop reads CASRRDRGKLFF. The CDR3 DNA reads TGTGCCAGCAGAAGAGACAGGGGAAAACTGTTTTTT. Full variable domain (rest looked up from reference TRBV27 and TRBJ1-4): EAQVTQNPRYLITVTGKKLTVTCSQNMNHEYMSWYRQDPGLGLRQIYYSMNVEVTDKGDVPEGYKVSRKEKRNFPLILESPSPNQTSLYFCASRRDRGKLFFGSGTQLSVL.

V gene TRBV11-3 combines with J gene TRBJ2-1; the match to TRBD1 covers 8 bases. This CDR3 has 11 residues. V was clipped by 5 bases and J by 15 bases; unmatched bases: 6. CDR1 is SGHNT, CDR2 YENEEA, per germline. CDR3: CASSLGTGGFF. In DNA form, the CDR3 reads TGTGCCAGCAGCCTGGGAACAGGGGGGTTCTTC. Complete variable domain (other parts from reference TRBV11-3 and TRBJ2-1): EAGVVQSPRYKIIEKKQPVAFWCNPISGHNTLYWYLQNLGQGPELLIRYENEEAVDDSQLPKDRFSAERLKGVDSTLKIQPAELGDSAVYLCASSLGTGGFFGPGTRLTVL.

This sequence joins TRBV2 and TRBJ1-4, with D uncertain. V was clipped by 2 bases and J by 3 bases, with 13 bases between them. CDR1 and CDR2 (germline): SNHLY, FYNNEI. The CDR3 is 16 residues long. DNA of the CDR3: TGTGCCAGCAGTGAATTTCTCGAAGGGCCTAATGAAAAACTGTTTTTT. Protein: CASSEFLEGPNEKLFF.

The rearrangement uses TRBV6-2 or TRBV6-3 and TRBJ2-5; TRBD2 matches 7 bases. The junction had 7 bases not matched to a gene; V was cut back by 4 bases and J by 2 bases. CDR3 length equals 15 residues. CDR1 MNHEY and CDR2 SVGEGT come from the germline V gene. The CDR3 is CASSFSAGPQETQYF. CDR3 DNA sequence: TGTGCCAGCAGTTTTTCAGCGGGGCCTCAAGAGACCCAGTACTTC.

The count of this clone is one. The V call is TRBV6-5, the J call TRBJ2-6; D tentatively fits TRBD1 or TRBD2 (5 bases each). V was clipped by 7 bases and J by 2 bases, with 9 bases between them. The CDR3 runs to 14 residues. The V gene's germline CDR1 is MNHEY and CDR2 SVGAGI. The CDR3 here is CASKRDPGANVLTF. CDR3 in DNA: TGTGCCAGCAAACGGGACCCTGGGGCCAACGTCCTGACTTTC.

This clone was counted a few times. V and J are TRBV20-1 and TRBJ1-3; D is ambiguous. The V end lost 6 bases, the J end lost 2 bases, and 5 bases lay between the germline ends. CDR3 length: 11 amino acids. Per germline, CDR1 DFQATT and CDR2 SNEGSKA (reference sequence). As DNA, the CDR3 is TGCAGTGCCAAGACTGGAAACACCATATATTTT. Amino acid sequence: CSAKTGNTIYF.

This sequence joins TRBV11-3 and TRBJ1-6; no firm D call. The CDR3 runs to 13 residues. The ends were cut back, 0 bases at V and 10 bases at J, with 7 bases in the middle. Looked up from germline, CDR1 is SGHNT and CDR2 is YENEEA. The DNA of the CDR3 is TGTGCCAGCAGCTTAGATAACCCCTCACCCCTCCACTTT. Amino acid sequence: CASSLDNPSPLHF.

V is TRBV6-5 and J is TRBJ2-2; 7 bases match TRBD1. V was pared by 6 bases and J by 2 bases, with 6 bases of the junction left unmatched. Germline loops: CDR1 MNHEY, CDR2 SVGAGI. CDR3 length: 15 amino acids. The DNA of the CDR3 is TGTGCCAGCAGGAGAAGACAGGGAAACACCGGGGAGCTGTTTTTT. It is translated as CASRRRQGNTGELFF.

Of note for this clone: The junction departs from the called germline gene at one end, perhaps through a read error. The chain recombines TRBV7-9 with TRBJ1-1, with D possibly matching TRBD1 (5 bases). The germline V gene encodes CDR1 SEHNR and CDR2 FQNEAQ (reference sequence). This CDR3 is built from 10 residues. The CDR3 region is CASGSPGTHF. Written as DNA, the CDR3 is TGTGCCAGCGGTTCCCCCGGGACCCACTTT.

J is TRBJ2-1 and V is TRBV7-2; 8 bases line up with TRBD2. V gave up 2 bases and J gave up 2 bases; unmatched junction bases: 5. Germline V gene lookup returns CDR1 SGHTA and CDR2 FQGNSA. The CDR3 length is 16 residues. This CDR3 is CASSLSAGGTYNEQFF. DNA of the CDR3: TGTGCCAGCAGCTTATCGGCGGGGGGAACCTACAATGAGCAGTTCTTC. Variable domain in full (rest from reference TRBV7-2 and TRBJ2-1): GAGVSQSPSNKVTEKGKDVELRCDPISGHTALYWYRQSLGQGLEFLIYFQGNSAPDKSGLPSDRFSAERTGGSVSTLTIQRTQQEDSAVYLCASSLSAGGTYNEQFFGPGTRLTVL.

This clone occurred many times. CDR3 sequence: CASSLDRYYEQYF. The CDR3 coding sequence is TGTGCCAGCAGTTTGGACAGGTACTACGAGCAGTACTTC. This chain uses TRBV12-3 or TRBV12-4 with TRBJ2-7; TRBD1 aligns across 7 bases. Losses at the gene ends were 3 bases for V and 3 bases for J; bases not matched to a gene: 2. This CDR3 is 13 amino acids long.

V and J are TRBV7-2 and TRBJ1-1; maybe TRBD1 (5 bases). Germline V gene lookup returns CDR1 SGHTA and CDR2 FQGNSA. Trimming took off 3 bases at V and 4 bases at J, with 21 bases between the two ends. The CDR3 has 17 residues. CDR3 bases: TGTGCCAGCAGCTTCGGGGGGTTACGACGAAAGACCACTGAAGCTTTCTTT. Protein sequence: CASSFGGLRRKTTEAFF.